This T cell receptor beta chain comes out of a study of vaccination and CD4 T cells after COVID-19. Indicated treatment: roughly nine-day PBMC culture with coronavirus spike peptide pools or control peptides (ViraFEST assay). With the Oncomine TCR Beta short-read assay, DNA from cultured CD4+ T cells was sequenced. Via MiXCR, TCRdb re-called the PCR reads, giving one row per CDR3 protein. The sample lists about 14,000 distinct CDR3 sequences, 25% to 30% occurring once. Remarks on this clonotype: What it binds is unknown.

The sequenced sample consisted of cultured CD4+ T cells from blood. The clonotype was recovered from a human donor with COVID-19.

Here the CDR3 DNA reads TGTGCCAGCAGCGTAGTGTCAGGGGGCGCGGGGACTGAAGCTTTCTTT. Translating it yields CASSVVSGGAGTEAFF. This chain uses TRBV9 with TRBJ1-1; 8 nucleotides agree with TRBD1. V was pared by 0 bases and J by 5 bases, with 9 bases of the junction left unmatched. Germline lookup yields CDR1 SGDLS and CDR2 YYNGEE. The CDR3 consists of 16 residues. The whole variable domain, remainder taken from reference TRBV9 and TRBJ1-1, is DSGVTQTPKHLITATGQRVTLRCSPRSGDLSVYWYQQSLDQGLQFLIQYYNGEERAKGNILERFSAQQFPDLHSELNLSSLELGDSALYFCASSVVSGGAGTEAFFGQGTRLTVV.